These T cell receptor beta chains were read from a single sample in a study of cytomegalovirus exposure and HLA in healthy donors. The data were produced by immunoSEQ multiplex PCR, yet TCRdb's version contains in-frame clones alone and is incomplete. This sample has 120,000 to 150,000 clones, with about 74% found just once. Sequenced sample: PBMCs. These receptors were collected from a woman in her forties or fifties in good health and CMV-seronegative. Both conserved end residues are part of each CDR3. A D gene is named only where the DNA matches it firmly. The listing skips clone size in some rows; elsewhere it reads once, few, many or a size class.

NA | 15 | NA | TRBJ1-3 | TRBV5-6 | TGTGCCAGCAGCTTTACAAGGGGTTACGGAAACACCATATATTTT | CASSFTRGYGNTIYF
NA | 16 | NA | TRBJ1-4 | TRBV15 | TGTGCCACCAGCACCTTCCGGCCACAGAAGAATGAAAAACTGTTTTTT | CATSTFRPQKNEKLFF
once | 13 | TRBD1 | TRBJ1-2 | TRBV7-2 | TGTGCCAGCAGCCACCGGGACAGGGGGGGCTACACCTTC | CASSHRDRGGYTF
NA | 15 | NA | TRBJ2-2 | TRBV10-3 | TGTGCCATCAGGAACGGGCGGGTTAACACCGGGGAGCTGTTTTTT | CAIRNGRVNTGELFF
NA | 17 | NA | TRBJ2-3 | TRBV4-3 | TGCGCCAGCAGCCAAGATCCCCCAGCGGGTCGCACAGATACGCAGTATTTT | CASSQDPPAGRTDTQYF
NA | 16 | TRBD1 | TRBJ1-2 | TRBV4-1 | TGCGCCAGCAGCCAGCAGGAAGGGGGCCTAAACTATGGCTACACCTTC | CASSQQEGGLNYGYTF
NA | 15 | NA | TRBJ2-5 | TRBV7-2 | TGTGCCAGCAGCTTAGATTCGGGAGCCGAGGCGACCCAGTACTTC | CASSLDSGAEATQYF
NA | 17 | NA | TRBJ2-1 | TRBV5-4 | TGTGCCAGCAGCTCGCCGGGGGTACCGAGCTCCTACAATGAGCAGTTCTTC | CASSSPGVPSSYNEQFF
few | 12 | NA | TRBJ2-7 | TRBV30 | TGTGCCTGGAGTGTATCAATCTACGAGCAGTACTTC | CAWSVSIYEQYF
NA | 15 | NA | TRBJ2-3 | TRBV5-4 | TGTGCCAGCAGATCCAGGGGTGCTAGCACAGATACGCAGTATTTT | CASRSRGASTDTQYF
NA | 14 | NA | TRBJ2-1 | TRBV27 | TGTGCCAGTAACGAACAGGGATCGGGCAATGAGCAGTTCTTC | CASNEQGSGNEQFF
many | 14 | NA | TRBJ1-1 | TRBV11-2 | TGTGCCAGCAGCCAGGAGGCGGGGAACACTGAAGCTTTCTTT | CASSQEAGNTEAFF
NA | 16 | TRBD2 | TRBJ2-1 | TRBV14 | TGTGCCAGCAGCCATAAGATGGCGGGGGGCCAGAATGAGCAGTTCTTC | CASSHKMAGGQNEQFF
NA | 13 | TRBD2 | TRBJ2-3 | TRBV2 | TGTGCCAGCAGTGTAGGACTAGCGGGGGCCCAGTATTTT | CASSVGLAGAQYF
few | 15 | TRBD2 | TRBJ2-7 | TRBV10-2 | TGCGCCAGCAGTGAGGCTAGCGGGGGATTATACGAGCAGTACTTC | CASSEASGGLYEQYF
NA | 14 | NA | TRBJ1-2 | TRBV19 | TGTGCCAGTAGTCCGACGGGGGGAAAGAGTGGCTACACCTTC | CASSPTGGKSGYTF
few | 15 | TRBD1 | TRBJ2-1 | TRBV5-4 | TGTGCCAGCGGAAACCGGGACAGGGGTGACAATGAGCAGTTCTTC | CASGNRDRGDNEQFF
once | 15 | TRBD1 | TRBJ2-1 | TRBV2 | TGTGCCAGCAGTGTGGCTTGGACAGGGCAAAATGAGCAGTTCTTC | CASSVAWTGQNEQFF
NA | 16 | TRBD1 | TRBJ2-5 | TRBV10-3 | TGTGCCATCAGTGAGACGGGACAGGGTGGGAGAGAGACCCAGTACTTC | CAISETGQGGRETQYF
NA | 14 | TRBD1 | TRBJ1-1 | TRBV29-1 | TGCAGCGTTGAACCAAGTCTCAGGGGGCTCGAAGCTTTCTTT | CSVEPSLRGLEAFF
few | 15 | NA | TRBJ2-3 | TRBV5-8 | TGTGCCAGCAGCTCCCGGGGTATTAGCACAGATACGCAGTATTTT | CASSSRGISTDTQYF
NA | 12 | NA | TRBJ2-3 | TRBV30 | TGTGCCTGGAGCCCGAGAACAGATACGCAGTATTTT | CAWSPRTDTQYF
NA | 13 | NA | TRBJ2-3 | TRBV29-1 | TGCAGCGTTGATACAGGCCACACAGATACGCAGTATTTT | CSVDTGHTDTQYF
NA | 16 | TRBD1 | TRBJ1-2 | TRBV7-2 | TGTGCCAGCACCCCTAGTCGACAGGGCGGCCAATATGGCTACACCTTC | CASTPSRQGGQYGYTF
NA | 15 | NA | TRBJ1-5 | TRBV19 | TGTGCCAGTACCGCAACCAGGGATAGCAATCAGCCCCAGCATTTT | CASTATRDSNQPQHF
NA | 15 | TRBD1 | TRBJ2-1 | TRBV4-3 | TGCGCCAGCAGCCAAGTTTCCAGGGGGTACAATGAGCAGTTCTTC | CASSQVSRGYNEQFF
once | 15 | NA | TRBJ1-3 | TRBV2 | TGTGCCAGCAGTGAAGCGCTAGGAACTGGAAACACCATATATTTT | CASSEALGTGNTIYF
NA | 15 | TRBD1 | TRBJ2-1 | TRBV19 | TGTGCCAGTAGTATCCCGGGACAGGGGTGGAATGAGCAGTTCTTC | CASSIPGQGWNEQFF
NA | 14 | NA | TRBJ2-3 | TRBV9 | TGTGCCAGCAGCGCCCGACGGGTCACAGATACGCAGTATTTT | CASSARRVTDTQYF
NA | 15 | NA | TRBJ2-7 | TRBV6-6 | TGTGCCAGCAGTTACCCGGCCGGCAGGGCCTACGAGCAGTACTTC | CASSYPAGRAYEQYF
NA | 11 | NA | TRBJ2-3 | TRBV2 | TGTGCCAGCAGTTCGGGTTCTACGCAGTATTTT | CASSSGSTQYF
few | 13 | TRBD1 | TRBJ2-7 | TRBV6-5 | TGTGCCAGCAGTTACGACCGGGACAGCGAGCAGTACTTC | CASSYDRDSEQYF
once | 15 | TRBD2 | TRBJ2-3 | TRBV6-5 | TGTGCCAGCAGTCTCGGACTAGCGGGGATAGATACGCAGTATTTT | CASSLGLAGIDTQYF
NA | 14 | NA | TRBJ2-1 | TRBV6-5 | TGTGCCAGCATCAGAGGGGGGGGATCCAATGAGCAGTTCTTC | CASIRGGGSNEQFF
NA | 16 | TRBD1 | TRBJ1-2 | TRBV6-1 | TGTGCCAGCAGTGTACCGGGACAGGTGAATTTTTATGGCTACACCTTC | CASSVPGQVNFYGYTF
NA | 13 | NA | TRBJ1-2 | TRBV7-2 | TGTGCCAGCAGCTTGACAGCAAACTATGGCTACACCTTC | CASSLTANYGYTF
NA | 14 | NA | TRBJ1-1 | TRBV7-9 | TGTGCCAGCAGCTTACACGGGGGGCGGACTGAAGCTTTCTTT | CASSLHGGRTEAFF
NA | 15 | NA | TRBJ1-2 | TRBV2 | TGTGCCAGCAGCCTTCAGACAGTCCCATTGGGGGGCTACACCTTC | CASSLQTVPLGGYTF
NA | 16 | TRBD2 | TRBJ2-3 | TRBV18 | TGTGCCAGCTCCCCGAGACCTAGCGGGGCCACAGATACGCAGTATTTT | CASSPRPSGATDTQYF
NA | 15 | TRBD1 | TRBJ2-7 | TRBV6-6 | TGTGCCAGCAGTTACAACGACAGGGTTCTCTACGAGCAGTACTTC | CASSYNDRVLYEQYF
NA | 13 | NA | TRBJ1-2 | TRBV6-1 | TGTGCCAGCAGAAGGGAGGGGGACTATGGCTACACCTTC | CASRREGDYGYTF
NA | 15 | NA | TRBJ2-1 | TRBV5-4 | TGTGCCAGCAGCCCCCATTTACAGGGCAACAATGAGCAGTTCTTC | CASSPHLQGNNEQFF
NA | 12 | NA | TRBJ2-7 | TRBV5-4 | TGTGCCAGCAGCGGCGCCCACTACGAGCAGTACTTC | CASSGAHYEQYF
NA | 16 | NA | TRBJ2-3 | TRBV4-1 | TGCGCCAGCAGCCAAGCCCCCCTCCCGGGCACAGATACGCAGTATTTT | CASSQAPLPGTDTQYF
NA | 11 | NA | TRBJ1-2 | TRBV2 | TGTGCCAGCAGTGATGAGTGGGGCTACACCTTC | CASSDEWGYTF
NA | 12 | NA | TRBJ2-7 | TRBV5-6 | TGTGCCAGCAGCTTGTTCCCGCGCGAGCAGTACTTC | CASSLFPREQYF
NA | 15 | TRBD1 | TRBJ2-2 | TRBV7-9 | TGTGCCAGCAGCCCCGGGACAGGGTTCAGCGGGGAGCTGTTTTTT | CASSPGTGFSGELFF
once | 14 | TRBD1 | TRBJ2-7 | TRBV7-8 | TGTGCCAGCAGTTCCTCGGGACAGGGCTACGAGCAGTACTTC | CASSSSGQGYEQYF
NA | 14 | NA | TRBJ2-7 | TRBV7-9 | TGTGCCAGCAGCTTAGTGGGGGGACCCTACGAGCAGTACTTC | CASSLVGGPYEQYF
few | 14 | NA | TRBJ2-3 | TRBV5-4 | TGTGCCAGCAGTTCCGGGGGGCTCACAGATACGCAGTATTTT | CASSSGGLTDTQYF
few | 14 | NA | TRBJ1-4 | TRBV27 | TGTGCCAGCAAAATAGCTCCGGCGGGTTTTGAACTGTTTTTT | CASKIAPAGFELFF